This entry lists 2 T cell receptor beta chains sequenced from one sample in a study of human T cells and chemical hapten exposure. Time point given: patch test 1, 2 weeks after DPC sensitization. Noted treatment: therapeutic diphenylcyclopropenone sensitization with weekly scalp DPC. TCRdb recomputed calls from the RACE reads with MiXCR, one row per CDR3 protein. The profile covers tens of thousands of distinct CDR3 sequences, with about a tenth appearing a single time and roughly 13% taken by the ten largest. The source was whole blood, collected in connection with sensitization to the hapten diphenylcyclopropenone (DPC). These receptors were collected from a woman in her thirties or forties with alopecia areata. Some clones in this sample may be carry-over from other donors' samples.

There are many counts of this clonotype. This chain uses TRBV28 with TRBJ2-7; no clear D. V dropped 7 bases and J dropped 4 bases, with 14 bases sitting between them. CDR1 is MDHEN, CDR2 SYDVKM, per germline. The CDR3 loop spans 13 amino acids. The CDR3 here is CASTRVGLYEQYF. The CDR3 bases are TGTGCCAGCACTAGGGTGGGCCTTTACGAGCAGTACTTC.

This clonotype was detected many times. V is TRBV7-8 and J is TRBJ2-7, with unresolved D. V lost 0 bases, J lost 6 bases, and 9 bases lay in between. The CDR3 has 13 amino acids. CDR1 SGHVS and CDR2 FQNEAQ come from the germline V gene. This CDR3 is CASSLAGRPEQYF. In nucleotides, the CDR3 is TGTGCCAGCAGCTTAGCGGGTCGACCCGAGCAGTACTTC.